A single sample gave rise to the 28 T cell receptor beta chains below, sequenced in a study of blood T cell repertoires in COVID-19. Only in-frame clones appear in the TCRdb table, and some are missing; sequencing was by immunoSEQ multiplex PCR. Of 53,000 or so clones detected, approximately 79% appear once; the ten largest clones hold more than 3%. The sequencing input was peripheral blood. The receptors come from a man aged 55 to 69 with acute or convalescent COVID-19.

This clone was seen a few times. V and J are TRBV15 and TRBJ1-6; no clear D. This CDR3 is 14 amino acids long. V gave up 8 bases and J gave up 2 bases, with 10 bases separating them. From germline, CDR1 is LNHNV and CDR2 YYDKDF (reference sequence). CDR3 residues: CATQTSTYNSPLHF. The CDR3 nucleotides are TGTGCCACCCAGACTAGCACCTATAATTCACCCCTCCACTTT.

This chain links TRBV3-1 (or the pseudogene TRBV3-2) with TRBJ1-2, with 7 nucleotides matching TRBD1. V shed 0 bases and J 4 bases; nucleotides not matched to a gene: 2. CDR1 is LGHDT and CDR2 is YNNKEL in the germline V gene (reference sequence). CDR3 size: 14 residues. CDR3 loop: CASSQDQGVYGYTF. CDR3 sequence (DNA): TGTGCCAGCAGCCAAGATCAGGGGGTCTATGGCTACACCTTC.

The chain joins TRBV19 to TRBJ2-7, with D possibly matching TRBD1 (6 bases). This CDR3 has 13 residues. Looked up from germline, CDR1 is LNHDA and CDR2 is SQIVND (reference sequence). Deletions cut 2 bases from V and 2 bases from J, with 7 bases between. The DNA for the CDR3 is TGTGCCAGTAGTATAAGGGGGACCTACGAGCAGTACTTC. This codes for CASSIRGTYEQYF.

The V and J genes are TRBV7-3 and TRBJ2-3, with D maybe TRBD1 (5 bases). The germline gives CDR1 SGHTA, CDR2 FQGTGA. The CDR3 has 14 amino acids. V lost 2 bases, J lost 2 bases, and 8 bases lay in between. CDR3: CASSLQGYTDTQYF. The DNA of the CDR3 is TGTGCCAGCAGCTTACAGGGATACACAGATACGCAGTATTTT.

The gene calls are TRBV28 and TRBJ1-4, with 7 bases matching TRBD1. Germline lookup yields CDR1 MDHEN and CDR2 SYDVKM. Unmatched junction bases numbered 9, after V lost 5 bases and J lost 12 bases. The CDR3 extends over 13 amino acids. CDR3 DNA sequence: TGTGCCAGCAGTCCCCCCGGGACAGACCAACTGTTTTTT. Protein: CASSPPGTDQLFF.

This rearrangement joins TRBV18 to TRBJ1-5; 8 bases align to TRBD1. The V gene's germline CDR1 is KGHSH and CDR2 LQKENI. CDR3 length: 16 amino acids. V dropped 3 bases and J dropped 5; count of bases not matched to a gene: 9. CDR3 loop: CASSPSDRVDHQPQHF. CDR3 in DNA: TGTGCCAGCTCACCCTCGGACAGGGTGGACCATCAGCCCCAGCATTTT.

The genes are TRBV28 and TRBJ1-4; 8 positions agree with TRBD1. Per the germline V gene, CDR1 is MDHEN and CDR2 is SYDVKM. This CDR3 comprises 14 residues. After removal of 1 base from V and 7 bases from J, the junction contained 2 bases not matched to a gene. The DNA of the CDR3 is TGTGCCAGCAGTTTATACAGGGGGGCTGAAAAACTGTTTTTT. Translating it yields CASSLYRGAEKLFF. The entire variable domain, with the rest obtained from reference TRBV28 and TRBJ1-4, is as follows: DVKVTQSSRYLVKRTGEKVFLECVQDMDHENMFWYRQDPGLGLRLIYFSYDVKMKEKGDIPEGYSVSREKKERFSLILESASTNQTSMYLCASSLYRGAEKLFFGSGTQLSVL.

The chain employs TRBV5-1 and TRBJ2-2; D might be TRBD1 (5 bases). The CDR3 spans 19 residues. Germline V gene sequence: CDR1 SGHRS, CDR2 YFSETQ. V shed 2 bases and J shed 0 bases, with 20 bases lying between them. In DNA form, the CDR3 reads TGCGCCAGCAGCTTACCAGTGGGGCCCAATTACCCGAACACCGGGGAGCTGTTTTTT. Translation gives CASSLPVGPNYPNTGELFF.

Only a few counts were recorded for this clone. The rearrangement uses TRBV5-5 and TRBJ1-2, with unresolved D. The CDR3 covers 12 residues. Germline CDR1 SGHKS, CDR2 YYEKEE (reference sequence). V shed 4 bases and J shed 4 bases, with 8 bases lying between them. The CDR3 protein is CASSGGSYGYTF. CDR3 DNA sequence: TGTGCCAGCAGCGGAGGGTCCTATGGCTACACCTTC.

This chain connects TRBV3-1 (or the pseudogene TRBV3-2) to TRBJ2-7; maybe TRBD2 (5 bases). Germline lookup yields CDR1 LGHDT and CDR2 YNNKEL (reference sequence). The V end lost 1 base, the J end lost 4 bases, and 8 bases lay between the germline ends. This CDR3 contains 13 residues. CDR3 in DNA: TGTGCCAGCAGCCAAGGGACGGGGTACGAGCAGTACTTC. This sequence encodes CASSQGTGYEQYF.

This clone is a singleton in its sample. The chain is built from TRBV7-3 and TRBJ1-6; 7 bases map to TRBD1. J was trimmed by 7 bases and V by 5 bases; bases with no gene match: 8. This CDR3 region has 15 residues. The germline V gene has CDR1 SGHTA and CDR2 FQGTGA. The CDR3, as DNA: TGTGCCAGCAGCGTACAGGGGTTAGCGAATTCACCCCTCCACTTT. Amino acid sequence: CASSVQGLANSPLHF.

The chain carries TRBV24-1 and TRBJ1-6, with D possibly being TRBD1 (6 bases). CDR1 KGHDR and CDR2 SFDVKD come from the germline V gene. This CDR3 is built from 15 residues. Between the trimmed V and J ends, which lost 4 bases and 9 bases, there was a span of 15 bases. DNA of the CDR3: TGTGCCACCAGTGACTTGGTGGGGGCGTTTTCACCCCTCCACTTT. Its translation is CATSDLVGAFSPLHF.

The chain couples TRBV29-1 to TRBJ2-1; 11 positions match TRBD1. The CDR3 sequence is 14 residues long. Unmatched junction bases numbered 3, after V lost 4 bases and J lost 4 bases. Germline loops: CDR1 SQVTM, CDR2 ANQGSEA. The CDR3 DNA reads TGCAGCGTTGGTAGGGACAGGGGGTACAATGAGCAGTTCTTC. This encodes CSVGRDRGYNEQFF.

This chain links TRBV12-3 or TRBV12-4 with TRBJ1-1; unclear D gene. CDR3 length: 13 residues. Trimming pared 4 bases from V and 4 bases from J, leaving 10 bases between. In DNA, the CDR3 is TGTGCCAGCAGTTCTAGAGCGGGCACTGAAGCTTTCTTT. Translated, it gives CASSSRAGTEAFF.

The rearrangement joins TRBV11-2 to TRBJ2-3; D is perhaps TRBD2 (6 bases). Germline V CDR1 and CDR2: SGHAT, FQNNGV. V lost 5 bases and J lost 2, with 14 bases in between. The CDR3 consists of 15 residues. The CDR3 protein is CASSPTGVPTDTQYF. CDR3 nucleotides: TGTGCCAGCAGCCCTACGGGAGTCCCCACAGATACGCAGTATTTT.

This chain joins TRBV27 and TRBJ2-1; 11 positions agree with TRBD1. This CDR3 has 15 amino acids. Germline V gene sequence: CDR1 MNHEY, CDR2 SMNVEV (reference sequence). Trimming took 5 bases from V and 5 from J; bases not matched to a gene: 5. CDR3 in DNA: TGTGCCAGCAGTCCCCGGACAGGGGGCAACAATGAGCAGTTCTTC. Translating it yields CASSPRTGGNNEQFF.

This chain joins TRBV12-3 or TRBV12-4 and TRBJ1-5; D gene uncertain. The V gene lost 4 bases and the J gene lost 1 base, with 5 bases spanning the gap. The CDR3 has 13 amino acids. The CDR3: CASSSTSNQPQHF. In nucleotides, the CDR3 is TGTGCCAGCAGTTCGACAAGCAATCAGCCCCAGCATTTT.

The gene calls are TRBV5-1 and TRBJ1-2; TRBD1 aligns across 9 bases. Germline CDR1 is SGHRS and CDR2 is YFSETQ. This CDR3 region has 14 residues. V lost 0 bases, J lost 8 bases, and 5 bases stayed unmatched. In DNA, the CDR3 is TGCGCCAGCAGCTTGGGACAGGGGACAGGGGGCTACACCTTC. Translating it yields CASSLGQGTGGYTF.

The V gene is TRBV6-1, the J gene TRBJ1-2; 12 positions agree with TRBD1. Germline V gene data show CDR1 as MNHNS and CDR2 as SASEGT. V dropped 1 base and J dropped 5; count of bases not matched to a gene: 2. The CDR3 is 15 residues long. Here the CDR3 reads CASSEVGQGAYGYTF. In nucleotides, the CDR3 is TGTGCCAGCAGTGAAGTGGGACAGGGGGCTTATGGCTACACCTTC.

The V and J genes are TRBV9 and TRBJ2-3; TRBD1 aligns across 8 bases. Germline trimming cut 1 base from V and 0 bases from J; bases unmatched to any gene: 7. The CDR3 is 17 amino acids. CDR1 is SGDLS, CDR2 YYNGEE, per germline. This CDR3 is CASSVLSGQVSTDTQYF. CDR3 DNA sequence: TGTGCCAGCAGCGTACTATCGGGACAGGTTAGCACAGATACGCAGTATTTT.

The rearrangement uses TRBV15 and TRBJ1-2; D call uncertain. The CDR3 covers 13 residues. V was trimmed by 0 bases and J by 3 bases, leaving 5 bases between them. Per the germline V gene, CDR1 is LNHNV and CDR2 is YYDKDF (reference sequence). The CDR3: CATSRDPYYGYTF. Here the CDR3 DNA reads TGTGCCACCAGCAGAGATCCCTACTATGGCTACACCTTC. Looking up the rest from reference TRBV15 and TRBJ1-2 gives the full variable domain: DAMVIQNPRYQVTQFGKPVTLSCSQTLNHNVMYWYQQKSSQAPKLLFHYYDKDFNNEADTPDNFQSRRPNTSFCFLDIRSPGLGDTAMYLCATSRDPYYGYTFGSGTRLTVV.

V gene TRBV3-1 (or the pseudogene TRBV3-2) combines with J gene TRBJ1-4, with unresolved D. V lost 2 bases and J lost 8, with 3 bases in between. This CDR3 is built from 11 residues. The germline V gene encodes CDR1 LGHDT and CDR2 YNNKEL (reference sequence). CDR3 protein: CASSQREKLFF. CDR3 nucleotide sequence: TGTGCCAGCAGCCAACGGGAAAAACTGTTTTTT.

The chain employs TRBV19 and TRBJ1-1; 7 nucleotides align to TRBD1. The length of the CDR3 is 14 residues. CDR1 and CDR2 (germline): LNHDA, SQIVND (reference sequence). J gave up 6 bases and V 3 bases, and 7 bases lay outside the gene matches. CDR3 sequence reads: CASSMLNRGAEAFF. The CDR3 bases are TGTGCCAGTAGTATGCTTAACAGGGGCGCTGAAGCTTTCTTT. The full variable domain, with the rest looked up from reference TRBV19 and TRBJ1-1, is DGGITQSPKYLFRKEGQNVTLSCEQNLNHDAMYWYRQDPGQGLRLIYYSQIVNDFQKGDIAEGYSVSREKKESFPLTVTSAQKNPTAFYLCASSMLNRGAEAFFGQGTRLTVV.

The chain uses TRBV4-3 and TRBJ1-1; weak D call: TRBD1 (5 bases). This CDR3 has 15 residues. V was shortened by 1 base and J by 0 bases, with 9 bases between the two germline ends. Germline V gene lookup returns CDR1 LGHNA and CDR2 YSLEER. The CDR3 here is CASSQVGQLNTEAFF. CDR3 DNA: TGCGCCAGCAGCCAAGTAGGACAACTGAACACTGAAGCTTTCTTT.

V usage is TRBV7-9 and J usage is TRBJ1-1, with TRBD1 matching over 7 bases. Germline CDR1 and CDR2: SEHNR and FQNEAQ (reference sequence). The CDR3 runs 15 residues. V lost 8 bases and J lost 0; bases outside the gene matches: 9. CDR3 nucleotides: TGTGCCAGCTGGTCCACAGGGGCGATGAACACTGAAGCTTTCTTT. Translation: CASWSTGAMNTEAFF.

V gene TRBV5-1 combines with J gene TRBJ1-1; a possible D gene is TRBD1 (5 bases). In germline, CDR1 is SGHRS, CDR2 YFSETQ. The V and J ends lost 3 bases and 0 bases respectively, with 15 bases between them. This CDR3 is built from 16 residues. The CDR3 region has the DNA TGCGCCAGCAGCTCCCAATCGACAGCCATGAACACTGAAGCTTTCTTT. This translates into CASSSQSTAMNTEAFF.

The chain joins TRBV9 to TRBJ2-3; TRBD2 agrees at 11 bases. This CDR3 spans 18 amino acids. V lost 3 bases to trimming and J lost 4 bases; unmatched junction nucleotides: 13. The V gene's germline CDR1 is SGDLS and CDR2 YYNGEE. The CDR3 is CASSAGTSGPQVADTQYF. The CDR3, as DNA: TGTGCCAGCAGCGCGGGGACTAGCGGCCCCCAGGTAGCAGATACGCAGTATTTT.

The chain recombines TRBV19 with TRBJ2-1, with 12 bases fitting TRBD2. The length of the CDR3 is 16 residues. The V segment lost 2 bases and the J segment 3 bases; nucleotides outside the gene matches: 2. Germline assignment: CDR1 LNHDA and CDR2 SQIVND (reference sequence). This chain's CDR3 is CASSILAGGDYNEQFF. The CDR3 bases are TGTGCCAGTAGTATACTAGCGGGGGGGGACTACAATGAGCAGTTCTTC. Using reference TRBV19 and TRBJ2-1 for the parts outside the CDR3, the full variable domain is DGGITQSPKYLFRKEGQNVTLSCEQNLNHDAMYWYRQDPGQGLRLIYYSQIVNDFQKGDIAEGYSVSREKKESFPLTVTSAQKNPTAFYLCASSILAGGDYNEQFFGPGTRLTVL.